This T cell receptor (beta chain) appears in the sequencing data of a study of T cell changes during pregnancy in multiple sclerosis. Per the germline V gene, CDR1 is SGHVS and CDR2 is FQNEAQ. The ends lost 4 bases at V and 0 bases at J; junction bases unmatched: 7. The CDR3 runs to 17 residues. Measured with immunoSEQ multiplex PCR; TCRdb has only the in-frame clones, and not every one. The data hold under 90,000 clones, with 94% observed a single time. Sequencing was performed on peripheral blood, taken in the second trimester of pregnancy. V is TRBV7-8 and J is TRBJ2-1, with 9 bases that match TRBD2. The clonotype was recovered from a female donor in good health, enrolled as a control in a pregnancy study. CDR3 bases: TGTGCCAGCAGCTCCGGACTAGCGATATACTCCTACAATGAGCAGTTCTTC. Encoded protein: CASSSGLAIYSYNEQFF.